The 15 T cell receptor beta chains below all came from one sample that was sequenced in a study of shared clonotypes between healthy human individuals. Profiling relied on immunoSEQ multiplex PCR, and the TCRdb table lists in-frame clones only, not all of them. The sample records 2 million to 2.5 million clones, around 90% being singletons. The sequenced sample consisted of naive CD4+ T cells from PBMCs. The subset was: CD45RA+ positively selected. The receptors come from a man aged 18 to 30 in good health. Some clones in this sample may be carry-over from other donors' samples.

The chain is built from TRBV18 and TRBJ1-4, with a weak D call TRBD1 (5 bases). V dropped 0 bases and J dropped 8 bases, with 10 bases sitting between them. Germline V gene lookup returns CDR1 KGHSH and CDR2 LQKENI. CDR3 size: 14 residues. CDR3 sequence: CASSPPGDAEKLFF. The CDR3 DNA is TGTGCCAGCTCACCACCGGGGGATGCGGAAAAACTGTTTTTT.

The chain is built from TRBV7-3 and TRBJ1-1; no clear D gene. The V and J ends lost 5 bases and 4 bases respectively, with 11 bases between them. Germline V gene data show CDR1 as SGHTA and CDR2 as FQGTGA. This CDR3 has 13 amino acids. CDR3 region: CASSLEAVTEAFF. The DNA for the CDR3 is TGTGCCAGCAGCCTAGAAGCTGTCACTGAAGCTTTCTTT.

The chain combines TRBV18 with TRBJ1-2; possibly TRBD1 for D (5 bases). V dropped 3 bases and J dropped 0 bases, with 11 bases sitting between them. The CDR3 has 15 residues. Germline CDR1 and CDR2: KGHSH and LQKENI. In nucleotides, the CDR3 is TGTGCCAGCTCACCTTCGACAGCTGCTAACTATGGCTACACCTTC. As protein: CASSPSTAANYGYTF.

The V gene is TRBV18, the J gene TRBJ2-7; no clear D gene. V lost 3 bases and J 2 bases, leaving 11 bases between the germline ends. CDR3 length equals 14 residues. CDR1 is KGHSH, CDR2 LQKENI, per germline. CDR3 amino acids: CASSPFTSAYEQYF. CDR3 nucleotide sequence: TGTGCCAGCTCACCGTTTACCAGCGCCTACGAGCAGTACTTC.

CDR3 sequence: CAISVANSYNEQFF. The CDR3 nucleotides read TGTGCCATCAGCGTAGCGAACTCCTACAATGAGCAGTTCTTC. This rearrangement joins TRBV10-3 to TRBJ2-1, with a tentative D call TRBD2 (5 bases). Germline CDR1 ENHRY, CDR2 SYGVKD. V lost 6 bases to trimming and J lost 0 bases, with 9 bases between them. This CDR3 contains 14 residues.

V is TRBV7-9 and J is TRBJ1-2, with 10 bases that match TRBD1. CDR1 is SEHNR, CDR2 FQNEAQ, per germline (reference sequence). The CDR3 loop spans 15 amino acids. The V segment lost 8 bases and the J segment 3 bases; nucleotides outside the gene matches: 9. The CDR3 DNA follows: TGTGCCAGCCAGCTTCGCGGGACAGGGGACTATGGCTACACCTTC. It encodes CASQLRGTGDYGYTF. The variable domain in full, completed from reference TRBV7-9 and TRBJ1-2, reads DTGVSQNPRHKITKRGQNVTFRCDPISEHNRLYWYRQTLGQGPEFLTYFQNEAQLEKSRLLSDRFSAERPKGSFSTLEIQRTEQGDSAMYLCASQLRGTGDYGYTFGSGTRLTVV.

This clone was counted only a few times. Here the CDR3 DNA reads TGCGCCAGCAGCTTGGACGTCGATGGCTACACCTTC. Translation: CASSLDVDGYTF. This chain links TRBV5-1 with TRBJ1-2, with no clear D. CDR3 size: 12 residues. V gave up 0 bases and J gave up 6 bases, with 6 bases separating them. The V gene's germline CDR1 is SGHRS and CDR2 YFSETQ.

Details on this clone: The sample holds other DNA sequences that translate to the same CDR3. The chain is built from TRBV7-9 and TRBJ2-5; D could derive from TRBD1 or TRBD2 (5 bases each). CDR1 and CDR2 (germline): SEHNR, FQNEAQ (reference sequence). There are 13 residues in the CDR3. Trimming pared 5 bases from V and 5 bases from J, leaving 12 bases between. CDR3 in amino acids: CASSPRGPETQYF. The CDR3 nucleotides read TGTGCCAGCAGCCCCCGGGGCCCGGAGACCCAGTACTTC.

V usage is TRBV2 and J usage is TRBJ1-5; D may be TRBD1 (6 bases). This CDR3 region has 14 residues. From germline, CDR1 is SNHLY and CDR2 FYNNEI. Trimming took off 7 bases at V and 5 bases at J, with 15 bases between the two ends. CDR3 amino acids: CASTDAPGDQPQHF. DNA for the CDR3: TGTGCCAGCACCGACGCCCCAGGGGATCAGCCCCAGCATTTT.

The chain recombines TRBV4-1 with TRBJ2-7; the D is unclear. This CDR3 has 15 residues. The V and J ends lost 2 bases and 2 bases respectively, with 13 bases between them. The germline gives CDR1 MGHRA, CDR2 YSYEKL. The chain's CDR3 is CASSQLDLETYEQYF. CDR3 sequence (DNA): TGCGCCAGCAGCCAACTGGACCTAGAGACCTACGAGCAGTACTTC.

The chain employs TRBV11-3 and TRBJ2-1, with a possible D match to TRBD2 (5 bases). Germline V gene data show CDR1 as SGHNT and CDR2 as YENEEA. V lost 2 bases and J lost 8, with 16 bases in between. The CDR3 is 15 residues long. The CDR3 nucleotides read TGTGCCAGCAGCTTATCCGGGAACATCGGGGATGAGCAGTTCTTC. It translates to CASSLSGNIGDEQFF.

The gene calls are TRBV4-1 and TRBJ2-1; a possible D gene is TRBD1 (6 bases). Trimming left V 5 bases short and J 7 bases short, with 21 bases between. The CDR3 length is 16 residues. CDR1 and CDR2 from the germline V gene are MGHRA and YSYEKL. CDR3: CASSIIPRQGFNEQFF. The CDR3 nucleotides are TGCGCCAGCAGCATAATTCCCCGTCAGGGGTTTAATGAGCAGTTCTTC.

The chain couples TRBV7-2 to TRBJ2-7; no definite D call. Germline V lookup: CDR1 SGHTA, CDR2 FQGNSA. The germline V and J ends were trimmed by 2 bases and 6 bases, with 8 bases remaining between them. This CDR3 spans 12 amino acids. CDR3 DNA sequence: TGTGCCAGCAGCTTACTCCATCTCGAGCAGTACTTC. It specifies CASSLLHLEQYF.

The gene calls are TRBV6-1 and TRBJ2-7, with 10 positions matching TRBD1. Trimming at V came to 4 bases and at J to 7 bases, leaving 4 bases not matched to a gene. The CDR3 runs 13 residues. CDR1 is MNHNS, CDR2 SASEGT, per germline. Here the CDR3 reads CASSADRGGEQYF. The CDR3 region has the DNA TGTGCCAGCAGTGCGGACAGGGGGGGAGAGCAGTACTTC.

V and J are TRBV6-6 and TRBJ2-6, with 10 bases identical to TRBD2. CDR1 and CDR2 from the germline V gene are MNHNY and SVGAGI (reference sequence). With 11 bases clipped from V and 7 bases from J, the junction kept 14 bases outside the gene matches. The CDR3 has 16 residues. The CDR3 sequence: CAGSSGRFSDANVLTF. CDR3 in DNA: TGTGCCGGGAGTAGCGGGAGGTTTAGTGACGCCAACGTCCTGACTTTC.